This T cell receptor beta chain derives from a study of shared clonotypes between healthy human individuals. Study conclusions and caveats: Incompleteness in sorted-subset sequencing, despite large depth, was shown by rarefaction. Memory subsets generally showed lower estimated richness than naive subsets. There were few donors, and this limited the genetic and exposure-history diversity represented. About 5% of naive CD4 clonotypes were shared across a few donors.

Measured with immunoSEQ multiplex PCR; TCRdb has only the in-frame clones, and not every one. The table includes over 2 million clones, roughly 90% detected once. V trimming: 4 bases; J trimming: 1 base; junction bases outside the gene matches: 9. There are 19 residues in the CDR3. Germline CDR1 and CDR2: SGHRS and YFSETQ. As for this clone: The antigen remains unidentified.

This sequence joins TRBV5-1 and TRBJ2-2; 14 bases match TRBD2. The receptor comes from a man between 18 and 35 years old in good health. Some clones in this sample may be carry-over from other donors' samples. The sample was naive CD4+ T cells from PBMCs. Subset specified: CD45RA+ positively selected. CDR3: CASSPKLGLAGENTGELFF. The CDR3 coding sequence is TGCGCCAGCAGCCCGAAATTGGGACTAGCGGGAGAGAACACCGGGGAGCTGTTTTTT.